This T cell receptor beta chain was retrieved from a study of shared clonotypes between healthy human individuals. Study information: A donor's plate count was three for CD4 naive and three for CD4 memory; CD8 naive had two and CD8 memory one.

V lost 6 bases to trimming and J lost 2 bases, with 14 bases between them. Germline assignment: CDR1 MNHEY and CDR2 SMNVEV (reference sequence). The CDR3 is made up of 15 amino acids. Authors' analysis steps: As immunoSEQ supplied junction-only sequences (without quality scores), filtering differed. Using immunoSEQ multiplex PCR, the repertoire was profiled, and TCRdb retains in-frame clones only, with some absent. The V and J calls and clone size were taken over from that table, and D and trimming were inferred from the DNA. The sample contains about 1.5 million clones, around 98% of which appear only once. Study conclusions and caveats: Relative to memory subsets, naive subsets generally showed larger estimated richness.

Concerning this clone itself: Its antigen remains unknown.

The study separated CD4+ cells into CD45RA+ naive and CD45RA-negative memory subsets. The sequence derives from a man aged 25 to 40 in good health. V usage is TRBV27 and J usage is TRBJ1-3; D call uncertain. The source material was naive CD4+ T cells sorted from blood. Regarding subset: CD45RA+ positively selected. CDR3 in amino acids: CASSLTRLPGNTIYF. CDR3 DNA: TGTGCCAGCAGCTTGACGCGGCTCCCTGGAAACACCATATATTTT.